What follows are 26 T cell receptor beta chains derived from one specimen sequenced in a study of T cells in Graves' hyperthyroidism and ophthalmopathy. Template material for amplifying TCR beta CDR3 regions consisted of RNA transcripts. Carried out on the TCR CDR3, a first-round RT-PCR used the HTBI primer set. Via MiXCR, TCRdb re-called the multiplex PCR reads, giving one row per CDR3 protein. The top ten hold 9.2% of the sample, which has hundreds of thousands of distinct CDR3 sequences, about 13% seen once. The sequenced material came from blood. The origin of the receptors is a woman aged 18-29 years with Graves' hyperthyroidism.

This clonotype occurred many times. V gene TRBV6-1 combines with J gene TRBJ1-5; the D gene is possibly TRBD1 (6 bases). Germline V lookup: CDR1 MNHNS, CDR2 SASEGT. This CDR3 contains 14 residues. The ends were cut back, 5 bases at V and 3 bases at J, with 11 bases in the middle. The CDR3 DNA reads TGTGCCAGCAGTAAGACAGGTTTCAATCAGCCCCAGCATTTT. Translated, it gives CASSKTGFNQPQHF.

This clonotype was observed many times. The chain joins TRBV18 to TRBJ1-1; D gene uncertain. CDR1 is KGHSH and CDR2 is LQKENI in the germline V gene. This CDR3 has 15 residues. V lost 0 bases and J lost 1, with 9 bases in between. The CDR3 loop is CASSPPSQQNTEAFF. For the CDR3, the DNA is TGTGCCAGCTCACCACCGTCACAGCAGAACACTGAAGCTTTCTTT.

The genes are TRBV4-3 and TRBJ2-1; the D is unclear. Germline V gene data show CDR1 as LGHNA and CDR2 as YSLEER. This CDR3 comprises 15 residues. The V and J ends lost 4 bases and 3 bases respectively, with 13 bases between them. CDR3 loop: CASSPDFFLYNEQFF. CDR3 sequence (DNA): TGCGCCAGCAGCCCAGACTTCTTCCTCTACAATGAGCAGTTCTTC.

This clonotype was seen at least ten times. The V and J genes are TRBV6-5 and TRBJ1-3; D unclear. Trimming left V 0 bases short and J 2 bases short, with 14 bases between. CDR3 size: 17 residues. Germline CDR1 and CDR2: MNHEY and SVGAGI. The CDR3 loop reads CASSYSVPAATGNTIYF. For the CDR3, the DNA is TGTGCCAGCAGTTACTCGGTACCGGCCGCTACTGGAAACACCATATATTTT.

In this sample, this clonotype turned up many times. The chain links TRBV7-2 to TRBJ2-7; TRBD2 is a possible D gene (6 bases). Trimming took off 3 bases at V and 2 bases at J, with 8 bases between the two ends. In germline, CDR1 is SGHTA, CDR2 FQGNSA. The CDR3 is 13 residues long. Written as DNA, the CDR3 is TGTGCCAGCAGCTTGGAGGGACCCTACGAGCAGTACTTC. Protein: CASSLEGPYEQYF.

This clonotype came up many times. The chain has TRBV20-1 and TRBJ2-3, with TRBD2 identical over 14 bases. Per germline, CDR1 DFQATT and CDR2 SNEGSKA (reference sequence). This CDR3 is 14 amino acids long. DNA of the CDR3: TGCACCTCCCGACTAGCGGGGGGGTTAGATACGCAGTATTTT. This codes for CTSRLAGGLDTQYF.

The chain combines TRBV5-6 with TRBJ2-3; D is uncertain. Germline V gene sequence: CDR1 SGHDT, CDR2 YYEEEE. Trimming stripped 0 bases from V and 0 bases from J, with 14 bases between. The CDR3 totals 17 residues. The CDR3, as DNA: TGTGCCAGCAGCTTGGGGGTGGGCCTAGGGAGCACAGATACGCAGTATTTT. Protein sequence: CASSLGVGLGSTDTQYF.

As regards this clonotype: A much larger clone lies one base from this, so it may be a read error. The chain employs TRBV20-1 and TRBJ2-7; no firm D call. The CDR3 runs to 11 residues. In germline, CDR1 is DFQATT, CDR2 SNEGSKA (reference sequence). This chain's CDR3 is CSAEISYKQYF. In DNA, the CDR3 is TGCAGTGCTGAGATTTCCTACAAGCAGTACTTC.

This chain links TRBV11-2 with TRBJ2-5, with D possibly being TRBD1 (6 bases). The germline CDR1 and CDR2 sequences are SGHAT and FQNNGV. The V and J ends lost 5 bases and 5 bases respectively, with 15 bases between them. This CDR3 is built from 14 residues. Written as DNA, the CDR3 is TGTGCCAGCAGCGCCAACAGGGCCCAGGAGACCCAGTACTTC. Protein sequence: CASSANRAQETQYF.

This clonotype was seen ten or more times. The chain carries TRBV28 and TRBJ1-5, with D unclear. Germline V CDR1 and CDR2: MDHEN, SYDVKM. The V end was cut by 3 bases, the J end by 0 bases, with 9 bases between. The CDR3 has 15 amino acids. CDR3: CASSLSPPSNQPQHF. CDR3 DNA sequence: TGTGCCAGCAGTTTGTCGCCTCCTAGCAATCAGCCCCAGCATTTT.

This clonotype was seen at least ten times. The chain recombines TRBV6-1 with TRBJ2-2; 12 bases are a match to TRBD1. The CDR3 consists of 14 residues. With V trimmed by 8 bases and J by 6 bases, 4 bases remained unmatched. The germline gives CDR1 MNHNS, CDR2 SASEGT. CDR3 nucleotide sequence: TGTGCCAGCTGGGGACAGGGGGCCGCCGGGGAGCTGTTTTTT. Translation: CASWGQGAAGELFF.

This clonotype was seen a handful of times. The chain uses TRBV19 and TRBJ2-2; the match to TRBD1 covers 9 bases. In germline, CDR1 is LNHDA, CDR2 SQIVND (reference sequence). The CDR3 has 15 residues. V shed 5 bases and J 6 bases; nucleotides not matched to a gene: 7. The CDR3 DNA is TGTGCCAGTAGTCTCGACAGGGGGATGGCCGGGGAGCTGTTTTTT. Translated: CASSLDRGMAGELFF.

This clonotype showed up many times. This chain's CDR3 is CASSIHTTTVGGPNTEAFF. The CDR3 nucleotides are TGTGCCAGCAGCATCCACACAACCACTGTGGGGGGCCCGAACACTGAAGCTTTCTTT. The chain has TRBV7-9 and TRBJ1-1; D is perhaps TRBD1 (6 bases). There are 19 residues in the CDR3. Germline CDR1 reads SEHNR; CDR2 reads FQNEAQ (reference sequence). The V gene lost 5 bases and the J gene lost 1 base, with 26 bases spanning the gap.

This clonotype has at least ten counts. The chain is built from TRBV5-8 and TRBJ2-7; 7 nucleotides align to TRBD2. With 9 bases clipped from V and 2 bases from J, the junction kept 8 bases outside the gene matches. In germline, CDR1 is SGHTS, CDR2 YDEGEE. There are 13 residues in the CDR3. The CDR3 region is CATTGRGPYEQYF. Written as DNA, the CDR3 is TGTGCCACTACGGGGAGGGGACCCTACGAGCAGTACTTC.

This clonotype was seen only a few times. The CDR3 sequence: CASSITGSSYNGRFF. CDR3 DNA sequence: TGTGCCAGTAGTATAACGGGGAGCTCCTACAATGGGCGGTTCTTC. The chain couples TRBV19 to TRBJ2-1; the D gene is possibly TRBD2 (5 bases). The CDR3 runs 15 residues. V lost 2 bases to trimming and J lost 15 bases, with 23 bases between them. Looked up from germline, CDR1 is LNHDA and CDR2 is SQIVND (reference sequence).

This chain connects TRBV7-2 to TRBJ1-2; TRBD1 matches at 7 bases. Trimming removed 1 base from V and 1 base from J; junction bases left unmatched: 12. The CDR3 covers 18 residues. CDR1 is SGHTA and CDR2 is FQGNSA in the germline V gene. CDR3 DNA: TGTGCCAGCAGCTTAGTCTTGGACAGGCGATACTATAACTATGGCTACACCTTC. Its translation is CASSLVLDRRYYNYGYTF.

This clonotype was counted between two and nine times. V and J are TRBV27 and TRBJ2-1; D remains unclear. CDR3 length: 15 amino acids. Trimming removed 0 bases at V and 4 bases at J, with 10 bases between. The V gene's germline CDR1 is MNHEY and CDR2 SMNVEV (reference sequence). CDR3 sequence: CASSLSLGRYNEQFF. The CDR3 region has the DNA TGTGCCAGCAGTTTATCGCTAGGAAGATACAATGAGCAGTTCTTC.

V usage is TRBV4-1 and J usage is TRBJ1-1; a weak D match, TRBD1 (5 bases). Per germline, CDR1 MGHRA and CDR2 YSYEKL. Trimming removed 1 base at V and 1 base at J, with 19 bases between. The CDR3 has 18 residues. As DNA, the CDR3 is TGCGCCAGCAGCCAAGGTCTCATCCGGGCAGGGTGGAACACTGAAGCTTTCTTT. Translation gives CASSQGLIRAGWNTEAFF.

This clonotype appeared a few times. The chain links TRBV3-1 to TRBJ2-1; D gene unclear. With 2 bases removed from V and 0 bases from J, the gap between germline ends came to 8 bases. This CDR3 contains 15 residues. CDR1 and CDR2 from the germline V gene are LGHDT and YNNKEL (reference sequence). In DNA, the CDR3 is TGTGCCAGCAGCCAAACTTCTTCCTCCTACAATGAGCAGTTCTTC. Residues: CASSQTSSSYNEQFF.

This clonotype was observed at least ten times. The chain combines TRBV29-1 with TRBJ1-1; a weak D match, TRBD1 (6 bases). The ends were cut back, 5 bases at V and 1 base at J, with 11 bases in the middle. Germline CDR1 is SQVTM and CDR2 is ANQGSEA. The CDR3 covers 13 residues. CDR3 residues: CSVKQGGNTEAFF. The CDR3 DNA follows: TGCAGCGTTAAACAGGGTGGGAACACTGAAGCTTTCTTT.

The table lists this clonotype with many counts. J is TRBJ1-6 and V is TRBV5-6, with D maybe TRBD1 (5 bases). The CDR3 length is 16 residues. The germline gives CDR1 SGHDT, CDR2 YYEEEE. Trimming pared 2 bases from V and 5 bases from J, leaving 14 bases between. The CDR3 sequence is CASSFTGTEHNSPLHF. The CDR3 region has the DNA TGTGCCAGCAGCTTTACCGGGACTGAGCATAATTCACCCCTCCACTTT. Full variable domain (remainder filled in from reference TRBV5-6 and TRBJ1-6): DAGVTQSPTHLIKTRGQQVTLRCSPKSGHDTVSWYQQALGQGPQFIFQYYEEEERQRGNFPDRFSGHQFPNYSSELNVNALLLGDSALYLCASSFTGTEHNSPLHFGNGTRLTVT.

As regards this clonotype: This may come from a read error, since a much larger clone is one base off. V gene TRBV11-2 combines with J gene TRBJ1-1, with D tentatively TRBD1 (5 bases). Germline CDR1 SGHAT, CDR2 FQNNGV. There are 14 residues in the CDR3. The CDR3 nucleotides read TGTGCCAGCAGCCCCGAGGACAAGAACGCTGAAGCTTTCTTT. Translated: CASSPEDKNAEAFF.

The CDR3 protein is CASSLDQNYGYTF. CDR3 nucleotides: TGCGCCAGCAGCTTGGACCAAAACTATGGCTACACCTTC. The J gene is TRBJ1-2, the V gene TRBV5-1; D is unresolved. The CDR3 is 13 amino acids. CDR1 is SGHRS, CDR2 YFSETQ, per germline. V dropped 0 bases and J dropped 2 bases, with 5 bases sitting between them. The entire variable domain, with the rest obtained from reference TRBV5-1 and TRBJ1-2, is as follows: KAGVTQTPRYLIKTRGQQVTLSCSPISGHRSVSWYQQTPGQGLQFLFEYFSETQRNKGNFPGRFSGRQFSNSRSEMNVSTLELGDSALYLCASSLDQNYGYTFGSGTRLTVV.

In this sample, this clonotype turned up many times. V is TRBV2 and J is TRBJ1-1, with 10 bases fitting TRBD1. This CDR3 contains 15 residues. Germline lookup yields CDR1 SNHLY and CDR2 FYNNEI. The trim removed 3 bases at V and 4 bases at J, leaving 5 bases unmatched. CDR3 nucleotides: TGTGCCAGCAGTGACCGACAGGGGGCTAGCACTGAAGCTTTCTTT. Protein: CASSDRQGASTEAFF.

This clonotype was recorded at least ten times. This chain uses TRBV27 with TRBJ1-1; D unclear. The CDR3 spans 15 residues. Trimming took 2 bases from V and 7 from J, leaving 17 bases between them. Germline V gene lookup returns CDR1 MNHEY and CDR2 SMNVEV (reference sequence). Here the CDR3 reads CASSLTYQAAYEAFF. Here the CDR3 DNA reads TGTGCCAGCAGTTTAACCTACCAGGCAGCTTATGAAGCTTTCTTT.

This clonotype was seen ten or more times. V and J are TRBV7-2 and TRBJ2-1; 7 positions match TRBD1. Germline CDR1 is SGHTA and CDR2 is FQGNSA. The CDR3 length is 16 residues. Trimming cost V 1 base and J 3 bases; bases outside gene matches: 6. In DNA form, the CDR3 reads TGTGCCAGCAGCTTAGGGGCAGGGGGTTACTACAATGAGCAGTTCTTC. Its protein product is CASSLGAGGYYNEQFF.